In its sample, the clone carrying this TCR beta chain was seen once. Its antigen remains unknown. This entry belongs to a study of CD8 T cells in Susac syndrome. The patients with Susac syndrome satisfied recently defined diagnostic criteria for either definite or probable disease. The RNA input was roughly 0.45 to 1 ug, and it was reverse transcribed with random hexamers. TCRdb re-derived calls from the immunoSEQ multiplex PCR reads in MiXCR, one entry per CDR3 protein. The sample consists of some 75,000 distinct CDR3 sequences, under 95% of them appearing once. Study-wide results and caveats: An acknowledgment was made by the study that its TCR sequencing and HLA analysis involved relatively few individuals.

Germline V gene lookup returns CDR1 MNHEY and CDR2 SMNVEV (reference sequence). This CDR3 spans 17 amino acids. J lost 5 bases, V lost 4 bases, and 11 bases had no gene match. The sequence came from a human donor with Susac syndrome. Sequencing used CD8+ T cells from PBMCs. This chain joins TRBV27 and TRBJ2-7; 13 positions match TRBD2. The CDR3 DNA follows: TGTGCCAGCAGTTCACTAGCGGGAGGGCCTTTATCTCACGAGCAGTACTTC. As protein: CASSSLAGGPLSHEQYF.